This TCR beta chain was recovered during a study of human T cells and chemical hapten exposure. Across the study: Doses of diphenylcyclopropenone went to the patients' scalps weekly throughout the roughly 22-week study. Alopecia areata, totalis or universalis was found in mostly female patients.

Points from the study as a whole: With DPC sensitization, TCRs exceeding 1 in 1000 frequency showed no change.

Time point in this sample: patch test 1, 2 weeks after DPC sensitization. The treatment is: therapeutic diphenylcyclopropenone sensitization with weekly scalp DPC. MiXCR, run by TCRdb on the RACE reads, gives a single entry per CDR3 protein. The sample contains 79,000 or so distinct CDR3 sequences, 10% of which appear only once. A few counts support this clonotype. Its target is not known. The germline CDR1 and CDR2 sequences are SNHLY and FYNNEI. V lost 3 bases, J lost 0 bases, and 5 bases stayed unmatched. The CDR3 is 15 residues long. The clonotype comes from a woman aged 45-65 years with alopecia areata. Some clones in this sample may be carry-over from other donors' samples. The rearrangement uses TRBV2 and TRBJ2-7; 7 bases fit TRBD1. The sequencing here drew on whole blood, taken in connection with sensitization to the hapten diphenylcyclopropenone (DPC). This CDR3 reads CASSDRDRSSYEQYF. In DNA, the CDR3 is TGTGCCAGCAGTGACCGGGACAGAAGCTCCTACGAGCAGTACTTC.